This T cell receptor (beta chain) was found in a study of T-cell reconstitution after alpha-beta-depleted transplantation in children. Preparation of the TCRbeta library involved a method that used unique molecular identifiers. Each CDR3 protein is one row after TCRdb ran MiXCR on the PCR reads. Found here are 500,000 or so distinct CDR3 sequences, 32% of them singletons; the top ten hold 2% to 2.5%. In germline, CDR1 is DFQATT, CDR2 SNEGSKA (reference sequence). The CDR3 is 11 amino acids. Trimming left V 1 base short and J 9 bases short, with 7 bases between. This clonotype was counted only a few times.

The rearrangement joins TRBV20-1 to TRBJ2-1; D is undetermined. Sequenced material: PBMCs from the stem cell graft donor, taken from the stem cell graft. The sequence derives from a human donor who donated a stem cell graft to a child with aplastic anemia. DNA for the CDR3: TGCAGTGCTAGAGGTGCTACTGAGCAGTTCTTC. It yields the protein CSARGATEQFF.